The clone carrying this T cell receptor beta chain was recorded once. The antigen remains unidentified. The data stem from a study of cytomegalovirus exposure and HLA in healthy donors. At the level of the study: In a previous analysis, some 110 million unique TCR beta sequences were found from about 179 million T cells. About 84% of more than 300 genotyped donors fell in the Caucasian-associated ancestry cluster. Overall study findings and caveats: Presence/absence analyses rested on an assumption that sequencing depth was roughly uniform across donors. It has been reported that TCR beta sequences accurately predicted the HLA-A and HLA-B alleles of most subjects.

Both 60 Vbeta primers and 13 Jbeta primers went into the PCR. TCRdb keeps only in-frame clones here, not all; method: immunoSEQ multiplex PCR. Altogether around 100,000 clones are present, 60% to 85% being singletons, with the ten largest covering around 5%. This CDR3 is 14 amino acids long. V lost 4 bases and J lost 2, with 11 bases in between. Germline CDR1 reads KGHSH; CDR2 reads LQKENI. This TCR came from a woman aged 18-35 years in good health and CMV-seropositive. The chain carries TRBV18 and TRBJ2-5, with TRBD2 as a possible D gene (5 bases). The sequenced sample was PBMCs. The chain's CDR3 is CASSLQDLQETQYF. CDR3 sequence (DNA): TGTGCCAGCTCACTGCAGGACTTGCAAGAGACCCAGTACTTC.